Sequencing of this T cell receptor beta chain was carried out in a study of monozygotic twins with cystic fibrosis. For this clone: Its antigen is not known.

CDR3 size: 14 residues. V trimming: 2 bases; J trimming: 6 bases; junction bases outside the gene matches: 5. CDR1 and CDR2 from the germline V gene are SGDLS and YYNGEE. Study-level points and caveats: Shared CDR3 numbers were not associated with age, concordance or severity. Nucleotide-identical clonotype sharing was significantly higher within monozygotic CF twin pairs than between unrelated CF individuals. In 13 of 16 pairs, V gene usage was closest to the co-twin's.

Measured with immunoSEQ multiplex PCR; TCRdb has only the in-frame clones, and not every one. The table lists under 11,000 clones, over 95% of them singletons. This TCR came from a boy between 10 and 17 years old with cystic fibrosis. Sequenced input: blood. This chain links TRBV9 with TRBJ2-1; TRBD2 agrees at 7 bases. CDR3 in DNA: TGTGCCAGCAGCGTTACTGGGACTACCAATGAGCAGTTCTTC. As protein: CASSVTGTTNEQFF.